These 14 T cell receptor beta chains were sequenced from one sample in a study of blood T cell repertoires in COVID-19. Sequencing used immunoSEQ multiplex PCR; TCRdb keeps in-frame clones, though not all of them. This table has roughly 150,000 clones, 90% appearing once. The specimen sequenced was peripheral blood. These receptors were taken from a man in his 60s with active or convalescent COVID-19.

The chain combines TRBV10-1 with TRBJ1-1; TRBD1 might be the D (6 bases). The V end lost 5 bases, the J end lost 1 base, and 8 bases lay between the germline ends. This CDR3 has 13 amino acids. The V gene's germline CDR1 is WNHNN and CDR2 SYGVQD (reference sequence). The CDR3 DNA sequence: TGCGCCAGCAGTCTGGACAGGAACACTGAAGCTTTCTTT. Translation gives CASSLDRNTEAFF.

The chain joins TRBV7-9 to TRBJ1-5; the D is unclear. V shed 5 bases and J shed 4 bases, with 6 bases lying between them. Germline CDR1 reads SEHNR; CDR2 reads FQNEAQ (reference sequence). The CDR3 length is 12 residues. Here the CDR3 reads CASSLNNQPQHF. The CDR3 region has the DNA TGTGCCAGCAGCCTAAATAATCAGCCCCAGCATTTT.

V and J are TRBV5-4 and TRBJ2-4; TRBD2 matches 12 bases. Germline assignment: CDR1 SGHNT and CDR2 YYREEE (reference sequence). This CDR3 region has 17 residues. The V segment lost 3 bases and the J segment 11 bases; nucleotides outside the gene matches: 15. The CDR3 bases are TGTGCCAGCAGCTCTCATCCGGGACTAGCGGGCCTCGTTCTTCAGTACTTC. Amino acids: CASSSHPGLAGLVLQYF.

This chain links TRBV3-1 (or the pseudogene TRBV3-2) with TRBJ2-5, with D tentatively TRBD2 (6 bases). CDR3 size: 15 residues. V was trimmed by 1 base and J by 4 bases, leaving 13 bases between them. The germline gives CDR1 LGHDT, CDR2 YNNKEL (reference sequence). The CDR3 region is CASSQGGVYGETQYF. Here the CDR3 DNA reads TGTGCCAGCAGCCAAGGCGGGGTTTACGGAGAGACCCAGTACTTC.

The V call is TRBV29-1, the J call TRBJ1-5, with D perhaps TRBD1 (6 bases). V gave up 6 bases and J gave up 0 bases, with 15 bases separating them. The CDR3 runs to 15 residues. The V gene's germline CDR1 is SQVTM and CDR2 ANQGSEA. The CDR3 region has the DNA TGCAGCGTGTCTTGGGCAGGGGATAGCAATCAGCCCCAGCATTTT. Encoded protein: CSVSWAGDSNQPQHF.

The chain has TRBV10-3 and TRBJ1-5; 9 bases agree with TRBD1. V was clipped by 6 bases and J by 4 bases; unmatched bases: 4. The CDR3 consists of 14 residues. Germline CDR1 reads ENHRY; CDR2 reads SYGVKD. CDR3 protein: CAISLGQGNQPQHF. CDR3 coding DNA: TGTGCCATCAGCCTGGGACAGGGTAATCAGCCCCAGCATTTT.

The genes are TRBV6-5 and TRBJ1-1; no clear D gene. The CDR3 is 15 residues long. Trimming pared 8 bases from V and 4 bases from J, leaving 20 bases between. Germline V gives CDR1 MNHEY, CDR2 SVGAGI. For the CDR3, the DNA is TGTGCCAGCGCGCGAGTTGGAGGATCGGGCACTGAAGCTTTCTTT. Its protein product is CASARVGGSGTEAFF.

This clone was observed a single time. The chain uses TRBV3-1 (or the pseudogene TRBV3-2) and TRBJ2-1; TRBD2 agrees at 15 bases. V shed 1 base and J 0 bases; nucleotides not matched to a gene: 4. There are 19 residues in the CDR3. Germline CDR1 is LGHDT and CDR2 is YNNKEL (reference sequence). The DNA of the CDR3 is TGTGCCAGCAGCCAAGCTGGGACTAGCGGGAGGAGCTCCTACAATGAGCAGTTCTTC. It yields the protein CASSQAGTSGRSSYNEQFF.

This clone occurred a few times. The CDR3 reads CASSSAGTGVSEAFF. The CDR3 nucleotides are TGTGCCAGCTCGTCAGCCGGGACAGGGGTTTCTGAAGCTTTCTTT. The chain recombines TRBV18 with TRBJ1-1; TRBD1 aligns across 10 bases. The V segment lost 6 bases and the J segment 6 bases; nucleotides outside the gene matches: 10. This CDR3 region has 15 residues. Germline CDR1 and CDR2: KGHSH and LQKENI.

The gene calls are TRBV19 and TRBJ2-5, with 8 bases aligning to TRBD2. CDR3 length: 17 amino acids. Germline V gene lookup returns CDR1 LNHDA and CDR2 SQIVND (reference sequence). Trimming cost V 6 bases and J 3 bases; bases outside gene matches: 15. In nucleotides, the CDR3 is TGTGCCAGTAGCGAACTTAGGAGCGGGGGACCAAAAGAGACCCAGTACTTC. It codes for CASSELRSGGPKETQYF. The full variable domain, completed using reference TRBV19 and TRBJ2-5, is DGGITQSPKYLFRKEGQNVTLSCEQNLNHDAMYWYRQDPGQGLRLIYYSQIVNDFQKGDIAEGYSVSREKKESFPLTVTSAQKNPTAFYLCASSELRSGGPKETQYFGPGTRLLVL.

This clone was picked up a small number of times. V is TRBV7-2 and J is TRBJ1-6; TRBD1 agrees at 9 bases. CDR1 and CDR2 from the germline V gene are SGHTA and FQGNSA. The CDR3 runs 17 residues. The trim removed 0 bases at V and 2 bases at J, leaving 2 bases unmatched. The CDR3 DNA is TGTGCCAGCAGCTTAGCTTGGACAGGGGCCTATAATTCACCCCTCCACTTT. This gives the protein CASSLAWTGAYNSPLHF. Full variable domain (remainder filled in from reference TRBV7-2 and TRBJ1-6): GAGVSQSPSNKVTEKGKDVELRCDPISGHTALYWYRQSLGQGLEFLIYFQGNSAPDKSGLPSDRFSAERTGGSVSTLTIQRTQQEDSAVYLCASSLAWTGAYNSPLHFGNGTRLTVT.

This chain links TRBV27 with TRBJ1-6, with D possibly TRBD1 on 6 matching bases. The CDR3 runs to 15 residues. CDR1 and CDR2 (germline): MNHEY, SMNVEV (reference sequence). The V end lost 3 bases, the J end lost 8 bases, and 14 bases lay between the germline ends. CDR3 sequence (DNA): TGTGCCAGCAGTTTTGGGGTGGGGGCTGATTCACCCCTCCACTTT. As protein: CASSFGVGADSPLHF.

Only a few counts were recorded for this clone. The V call is TRBV10-2, the J call TRBJ1-5; 7 nucleotides align to TRBD1. J gave up 9 bases and V 8 bases, and 10 bases lay outside the gene matches. The CDR3 contains 13 residues. Germline CDR1 is WSHSY and CDR2 is SAAADI. The CDR3 spells CASETGFVRPQHF. The CDR3 region has the DNA TGCGCCAGCGAGACAGGGTTCGTTCGGCCCCAGCATTTT.

The chain recombines TRBV6-5 with TRBJ1-2, with TRBD1 matching 7 bases. Germline CDR1 and CDR2: MNHEY and SVGAGI. V lost 5 bases to trimming and J lost 6 bases; unmatched junction nucleotides: 6. The CDR3 extends over 13 amino acids. The CDR3, as DNA: TGTGCCAGCAGTACACAGGGGAGGCATGGCTACACCTTC. This gives the protein CASSTQGRHGYTF.